Each of the 23 T cell receptor beta chains below was sequenced from the same sample in a study of early T cells in non-severe SARS-CoV-2 infection. TCRdb used MiXCR to reprocess the 5' RACE reads, holding one entry per CDR3 protein. The table has around 61,000 distinct CDR3 sequences, about a tenth seen once. The sample comprised whole blood. The receptors shown here come from an adult who was a healthcare worker with PCR-confirmed SARS-CoV-2 infection or an uninfected control (not recorded which).

This clonotype was detected many times. V usage is TRBV5-1 and J usage is TRBJ2-5, with D possibly being TRBD2 (5 bases). Germline-derived CDR1 and CDR2 are SGHRS and YFSETQ. Deletions cut 4 bases from V and 7 bases from J, with 17 bases between. The CDR3 totals 14 residues. The CDR3, as DNA: TGCGCCAGCAGCCCGGCCCTTTTTGGAGGGACCCAGTACTTC. It translates to CASSPALFGGTQYF.

This clonotype occurred a few times. The rearrangement links TRBV12-3 or TRBV12-4 to TRBJ1-2, with D possibly matching TRBD1 (5 bases). Trimming stripped 8 bases from V and 2 bases from J, with 18 bases between. The length of the CDR3 is 15 residues. As DNA, the CDR3 is TGTGCCAGCGGGACCCCCCAGGGTGGCAACTATGGCTACACCTTC. It specifies CASGTPQGGNYGYTF.

Many counts were recorded for this clonotype. The chain uses TRBV12-3 or TRBV12-4 and TRBJ2-3; D remains unclear. The CDR3 loop spans 12 amino acids. V was shortened by 2 bases and J by 4 bases, with 4 bases between the two germline ends. The CDR3 nucleotides read TGTGCCAGCAGTTTACGAGCAGATACGCAGTATTTT. It specifies CASSLRADTQYF.

In this sample, this clonotype turned up many times. The V call is TRBV7-9, the J call TRBJ2-5, with D possibly being TRBD1 (6 bases). The CDR3 runs 14 residues. Germline CDR1 SEHNR, CDR2 FQNEAQ (reference sequence). V was trimmed by 7 bases and J by 1 base, leaving 13 bases between them. The CDR3 region is CASTTQGLQETQYF. DNA of the CDR3: TGTGCCAGCACTACCCAGGGGCTCCAAGAGACCCAGTACTTC.

This clonotype occurred a few times. The J gene is TRBJ2-5, the V gene TRBV19; 13 nucleotides align to TRBD2. The CDR3 sequence is 17 residues long. The V and J ends lost 1 base and 5 bases, in that order; junction bases with no gene match: 7. The germline V gene encodes CDR1 LNHDA and CDR2 SQIVND (reference sequence). This chain's CDR3 is CASSIGGTSGAVETQYF. The CDR3 DNA sequence: TGTGCCAGTAGTATAGGTGGGACTAGCGGGGCCGTTGAGACCCAGTACTTC.

This clonotype was seen more than once but under ten times. The CDR3 bases are TGTGCCAGCAGTTTATTCGGCCGAGGGGAGCAGTTCTTC. Its translation: CASSLFGRGEQFF. The chain carries TRBV12-3 or TRBV12-4 and TRBJ2-1, with D possibly TRBD2 on 5 matching bases. Deletions cut 2 bases from V and 10 bases from J, with 12 bases between. The CDR3 extends over 13 amino acids.

Concerning this clonotype: A much larger clone is a single base away; this may be a read error. DNA of the CDR3: TGCAGCGCTGGACCTTCAGGCAACTATGGCTACACCTTC. It specifies CSAGPSGNYGYTF. The gene calls are TRBV29-1 and TRBJ1-2; D not certain. Germline assignment: CDR1 SQVTM and CDR2 ANQGSEA. V was shortened by 7 bases and J by 2 bases, with 14 bases between the two germline ends. The CDR3 loop spans 13 amino acids. The full variable domain, its missing parts supplied by reference TRBV29-1 and TRBJ1-2, is SAVISQKPSRDICQRGTSLTIQCQVDSQVTMMFWYRQQPGQSLTLIATANQGSEATYESGFVIDKFPISRPNLTFSTLTVSNMSPEDSSIYLCSAGPSGNYGYTFGSGTRLTVV.

V and J are TRBV11-3 and TRBJ1-1, with TRBD1 as a possible D gene (6 bases). The CDR3 covers 16 residues. Germline-derived CDR1 and CDR2 are SGHNT and YENEEA. V was pared by 2 bases and J by 2 bases, with 15 bases between. CDR3 region: CASSLSTGRGNTEAFF. The CDR3 DNA reads as TGTGCCAGCAGCTTATCAACAGGGCGGGGAAACACTGAAGCTTTCTTT.

This clonotype was seen at least ten times. V and J are TRBV5-1 and TRBJ2-3; TRBD2 matches at 13 bases. Germline V CDR1 and CDR2: SGHRS, YFSETQ. This CDR3 comprises 15 residues. V lost 4 bases to trimming and J lost 5 bases; unmatched junction nucleotides: 4. CDR3 DNA sequence: TGCGCCAGCAGCCCCGGACTAGCGGGGGTAGATACGCAGTATTTT. Its translation: CASSPGLAGVDTQYF.

The V call is TRBV6-6, the J call TRBJ2-3, with TRBD2 matching over 9 bases. Germline CDR1 and CDR2: MNHNY and SVGAGI (reference sequence). This CDR3 is built from 17 residues. With 6 bases clipped from V and 2 bases from J, the junction kept 12 bases outside the gene matches. The CDR3 DNA reads TGTGCCAGCAGACCGGGACTAGCTAAGGGAACCACAGATACGCAGTATTTT. Protein product: CASRPGLAKGTTDTQYF.

About this clonotype itself: A much more abundant neighbour one base away suggests this may be a read error. The V call is TRBV4-1, the J call TRBJ1-2; D unresolved. The CDR3 totals 14 residues. CDR1 MGHRA and CDR2 YSYEKL come from the germline V gene. V was clipped by 4 bases and J by 10 bases, with 19 bases between them. The CDR3 reads CASSLDGEFGDYTF. CDR3 DNA sequence: TGCGCCAGCAGCCTAGACGGTGAATTTGGTGACTACACCTTC.

The sample holds many counts of this clonotype. The rearrangement joins TRBV3-1 to TRBJ1-1; D unclear. The germline gives CDR1 LGHDT, CDR2 YNNKEL (reference sequence). V shed 0 bases and J shed 1 base, with 6 bases lying between them. CDR3 length equals 14 residues. The CDR3 DNA is TGTGCCAGCAGCCAAGATCTGCGGAACACTGAAGCTTTCTTT. Protein sequence: CASSQDLRNTEAFF.

At least ten counts were recorded for this clonotype. The genes are TRBV4-3 and TRBJ1-2, with 8 bases identical to TRBD1. V was clipped by 2 bases and J by 4 bases; unmatched bases: 15. The CDR3 spans 18 residues. The germline CDR1 and CDR2 sequences are LGHNA and YSLEER. The CDR3, as DNA: TGCGCCAGCAGCCAACACGAACTTAGACAGGGGAGGATCTATGGCTACACCTTC. Its translation: CASSQHELRQGRIYGYTF.

The chain combines TRBV7-9 with TRBJ2-3; D is unclear. This CDR3 has 14 amino acids. The germline CDR1 and CDR2 sequences are SEHNR and FQNEAQ (reference sequence). Trimming took 1 base from V and 4 from J, leaving 9 bases between them. The CDR3 DNA follows: TGTGCCAGCAGCTTAGGGGCCCTGCCAGATACGCAGTATTTT. This codes for CASSLGALPDTQYF.

This clonotype was observed a few times. The chain couples TRBV11-2 to TRBJ2-5, with D possibly being TRBD2 (5 bases). V was trimmed by 3 bases and J by 9 bases, leaving 8 bases between them. This CDR3 comprises 11 residues. Germline CDR1 reads SGHAT; CDR2 reads FQNNGV. The CDR3 bases are TGTGCCAGCAGCTTTGGGCGGGCCCAGTACTTC. Protein: CASSFGRAQYF.

This chain connects TRBV29-1 to TRBJ2-3, with D uncertain. Germline values: CDR1 SQVTM, CDR2 ANQGSEA. V was shortened by 4 bases and J by 6 bases, with 14 bases between the two germline ends. The CDR3 consists of 13 residues. CDR3 loop: CSVAVSPSDTQYF. CDR3 DNA: TGCAGCGTTGCCGTCAGTCCCAGTGATACGCAGTATTTT.

V is TRBV30 and J is TRBJ1-1, with a tentative D call TRBD1 (5 bases). Trimming left V 0 bases short and J 12 bases short, with 14 bases between. CDR1 is GTSNPN, CDR2 SVGIG, per germline (reference sequence). The length of the CDR3 is 12 residues. The CDR3 sequence: CAWSVQKRGSFF. For the CDR3, the DNA is TGTGCCTGGAGTGTGCAGAAGAGGGGTTCTTTCTTT.

In this sample, this clonotype turned up a few times. The chain links TRBV5-1 to TRBJ1-1; a weak D match, TRBD1 (5 bases). This CDR3 region has 15 residues. Germline V gene lookup returns CDR1 SGHRS and CDR2 YFSETQ. Deletions cut 4 bases from V and 3 bases from J, with 16 bases between. The CDR3 sequence is CASSPRTGEDTEAFF. The CDR3 region has the DNA TGCGCCAGCAGCCCGCGGACGGGGGAGGACACTGAAGCTTTCTTT.

This clonotype was counted a few times. The chain employs TRBV11-2 and TRBJ2-7; D is undetermined. CDR3 length: 15 amino acids. Germline V gives CDR1 SGHAT, CDR2 FQNNGV. V gave up 1 base and J gave up 2 bases, with 12 bases separating them. CDR3: CASSLVIGTAYEQYF. CDR3 in DNA: TGTGCCAGCAGCTTAGTGATCGGAACGGCCTACGAGCAGTACTTC.

The chain couples TRBV7-9 to TRBJ1-1; no clear D gene. The CDR3 runs to 11 residues. CDR1 and CDR2 (germline): SEHNR, FQNEAQ (reference sequence). The ends were cut back, 3 bases at V and 3 bases at J, with 2 bases in the middle. The CDR3 here is CASSFHTEAFF. The CDR3 nucleotides are TGTGCCAGCAGCTTCCACACTGAAGCTTTCTTT.

This clonotype appeared many times. The chain joins TRBV5-4 to TRBJ2-1, with 8 bases aligning to TRBD2. The germline CDR1 and CDR2 sequences are SGHNT and YYREEE (reference sequence). This CDR3 is built from 15 residues. V shed 4 bases and J 5 bases; nucleotides not matched to a gene: 8. The CDR3 sequence: CASSNSGGSDNEQFF. CDR3 DNA sequence: TGTGCCAGCAGCAACTCGGGGGGGTCGGACAATGAGCAGTTCTTC.

This clonotype has more than one count but fewer than ten. J is TRBJ1-1 and V is TRBV6-1; 12 bases fit TRBD1. Unmatched junction bases numbered 8, after V lost 11 bases and J lost 4 bases. The V gene's germline CDR1 is MNHNS and CDR2 SASEGT. The CDR3 runs 14 residues. This chain's CDR3 is CALTGDRGPTEAFF. The CDR3 nucleotides read TGTGCCCTTACCGGGGACAGGGGGCCCACTGAAGCTTTCTTT.

This rearrangement joins TRBV5-4 to TRBJ1-1; no definite D call. The germline gives CDR1 SGHNT, CDR2 YYREEE (reference sequence). Trimming cost V 4 bases and J 1 base, with 8 bases left between them. This CDR3 comprises 13 residues. As DNA, the CDR3 is TGTGCCAGCAGCCACGACCCGAACACTGAAGCTTTCTTT. Its protein is CASSHDPNTEAFF.